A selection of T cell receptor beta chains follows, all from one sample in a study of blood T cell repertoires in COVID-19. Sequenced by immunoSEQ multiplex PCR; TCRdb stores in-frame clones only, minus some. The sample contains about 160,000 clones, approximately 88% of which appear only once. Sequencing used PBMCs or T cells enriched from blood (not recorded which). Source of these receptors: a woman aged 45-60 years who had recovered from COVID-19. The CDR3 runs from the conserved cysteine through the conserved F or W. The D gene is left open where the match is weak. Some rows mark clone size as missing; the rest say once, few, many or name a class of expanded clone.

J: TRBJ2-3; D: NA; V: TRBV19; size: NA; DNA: TGTGCCAGTTCCCGAGGAGCTAGCACAGATACGCAGTATTTT; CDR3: CASSRGASTDTQYF
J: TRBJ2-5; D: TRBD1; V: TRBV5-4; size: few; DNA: TGTGCCAGCAGCCCAAGGGACAGCCAAGAGACCCAGTACTTC; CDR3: CASSPRDSQETQYF
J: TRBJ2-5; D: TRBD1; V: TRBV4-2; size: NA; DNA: TGTGCCAGCAGCGGGGGACAGGGTCGAACAGAGACCCAGTACTTC; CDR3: CASSGGQGRTETQYF
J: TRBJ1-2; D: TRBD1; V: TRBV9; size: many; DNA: TGTGCCAGCAGCGTAGACGACAGGGACAACTATGGCTACACCTTC; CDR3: CASSVDDRDNYGYTF
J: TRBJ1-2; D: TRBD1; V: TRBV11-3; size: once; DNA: TGTGCCAGCAGCGGACAGGGGGTGAAAAGGATGGATGGCTACACCTTC; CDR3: CASSGQGVKRMDGYTF
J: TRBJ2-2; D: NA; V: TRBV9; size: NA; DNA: TGTGCCAGCACACGGGGGGCTACGAACACCGGGGAGCTGTTTTTT; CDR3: CASTRGATNTGELFF
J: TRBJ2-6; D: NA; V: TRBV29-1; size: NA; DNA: TGCAGCGTTGAATGGGAGTACTCTGGGGCCAACGTCCTGACTTTC; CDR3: CSVEWEYSGANVLTF
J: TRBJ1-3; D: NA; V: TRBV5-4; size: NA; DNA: TGTGCCAGCAGCCTCCGAGGGAGTCCTGGAAACACCATATATTTT; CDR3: CASSLRGSPGNTIYF
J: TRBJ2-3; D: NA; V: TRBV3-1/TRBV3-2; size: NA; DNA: TGTGCCAGCAGCAACCGACTCTACACGCAGTATTTT; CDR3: CASSNRLYTQYF
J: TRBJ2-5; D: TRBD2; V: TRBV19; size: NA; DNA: TGTGCCAGTAAAACTAGCGGGGGTCTCCAAGAGACCCAGTACTTC; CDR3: CASKTSGGLQETQYF
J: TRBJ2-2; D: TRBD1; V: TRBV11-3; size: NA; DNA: TGTGCCAGCACACAGGGGTTCGGGGAGCTGTTTTTT; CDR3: CASTQGFGELFF
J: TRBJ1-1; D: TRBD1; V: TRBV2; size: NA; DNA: TGTGCCTTACAGGGGGATTCGGGCACTGAAGCTTTCTTT; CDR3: CALQGDSGTEAFF
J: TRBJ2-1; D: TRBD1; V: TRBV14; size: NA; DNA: TGTGCCAGCAGCCCGAGAGGGGGCGCGTCCTACAATGAGCAGTTCTTC; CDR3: CASSPRGGASYNEQFF
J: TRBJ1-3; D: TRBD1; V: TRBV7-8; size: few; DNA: TGTGCCAGCAGCCCCCACAGGGGCGACACCATATATTTT; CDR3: CASSPHRGDTIYF
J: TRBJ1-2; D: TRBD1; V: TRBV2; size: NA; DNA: TGTGCCAGCAGCCCCGTGGGGCAGGGGGGTGGCTACACCTTC; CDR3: CASSPVGQGGGYTF
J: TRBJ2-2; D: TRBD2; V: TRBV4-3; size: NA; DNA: TGCGCCAGCAGCCAGGGGGGGAGGGGCACCGGGGAGCTGTTTTTT; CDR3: CASSQGGRGTGELFF
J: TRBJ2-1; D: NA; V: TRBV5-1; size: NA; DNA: TGCGCCAGCAGCTGGGGGGAGTTTAATGAGCAGTTCTTC; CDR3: CASSWGEFNEQFF
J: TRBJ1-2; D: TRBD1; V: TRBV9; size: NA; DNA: TGTGCCAGCAGCTTGCACGGGACAGATAACTATGGCTACACCTTC; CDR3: CASSLHGTDNYGYTF
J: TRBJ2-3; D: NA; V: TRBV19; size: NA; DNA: TGTGCCAGTAGTACCACAGGGTCAGATACGCAGTATTTT; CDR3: CASSTTGSDTQYF
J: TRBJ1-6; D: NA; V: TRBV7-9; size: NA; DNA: TGTGCCAGCAGCTCTACGGACAGAACCTATAATTCACCCCTCCACTTT; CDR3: CASSSTDRTYNSPLHF
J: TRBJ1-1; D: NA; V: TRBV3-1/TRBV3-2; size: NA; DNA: TGTGCCAGCAGCCGTAGAGATTACACTGAAGCTTTCTTT; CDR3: CASSRRDYTEAFF
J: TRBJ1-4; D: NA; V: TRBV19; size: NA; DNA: TGTGCCAGTAGTATAACGGGGGATGCTGAAAAACTGTTTTTT; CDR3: CASSITGDAEKLFF
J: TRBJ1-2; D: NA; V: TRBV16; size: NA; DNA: TGTGCCAGCAGTCCTACCCCAGGGAATAGGGGCTACACCTTC; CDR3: CASSPTPGNRGYTF
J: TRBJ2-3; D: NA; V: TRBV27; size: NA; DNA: TGTGCCAGCAGTTTCGCGGGGTTTACAGATACGCAGTATTTT; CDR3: CASSFAGFTDTQYF
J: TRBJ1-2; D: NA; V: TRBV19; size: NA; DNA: TGTGCCAGTAGCCGGGGGGCAGGGGTTGGCTACACCTTC; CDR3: CASSRGAGVGYTF
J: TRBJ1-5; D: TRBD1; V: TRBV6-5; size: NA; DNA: TGTGCCAGCAGCCGGGACAGGGTCCAGCCCCAGCATTTT; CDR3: CASSRDRVQPQHF
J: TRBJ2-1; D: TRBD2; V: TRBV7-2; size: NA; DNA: TGTGCCAGCAGACGGGGGGGCTCAGGGGATGAGCAGTTCTTC; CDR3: CASRRGGSGDEQFF
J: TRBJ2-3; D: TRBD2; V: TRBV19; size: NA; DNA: TGTGCCAGTAGTACCGTAGCGGGGGGGCCTGGGGTAACAGATACGCAGTATTTT; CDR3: CASSTVAGGPGVTDTQYF
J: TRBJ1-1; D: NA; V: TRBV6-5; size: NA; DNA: TGTGCCAGCACCATTTCACAGGGAAACACTGAAGCTTTCTTT; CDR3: CASTISQGNTEAFF
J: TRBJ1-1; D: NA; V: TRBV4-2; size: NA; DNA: TGTGCCAGCAGCCAAGTCGGGGTGAACACTGAAGCTTTCTTT; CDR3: CASSQVGVNTEAFF
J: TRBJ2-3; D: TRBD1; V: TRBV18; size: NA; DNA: TGTGCCAGCTCACTCAGACAGGGGGCCACAGATACGCAGTATTTT; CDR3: CASSLRQGATDTQYF
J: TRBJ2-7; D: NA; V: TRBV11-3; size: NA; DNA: TGTGCCAGCAGCCAGACTGGAAGCTCCTACGAGCAGTACTTC; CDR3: CASSQTGSSYEQYF
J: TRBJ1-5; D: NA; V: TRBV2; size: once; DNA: TGTGCCAGCTCTTTCACCTGGGACACCTTTTATAGCAATCAGCCCCAGCATTTT; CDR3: CASSFTWDTFYSNQPQHF
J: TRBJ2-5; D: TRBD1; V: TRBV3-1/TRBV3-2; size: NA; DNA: TGTGCCAGCAGCCCATGGGGACAGGGGAGCGACGAGACCCAGTACTTC; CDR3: CASSPWGQGSDETQYF
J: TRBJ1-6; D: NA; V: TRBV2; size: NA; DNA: TGTGCCAGCAGCCTCCGAGCCGGGGGGGGTTCACCCCTCCACTTT; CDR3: CASSLRAGGGSPLHF
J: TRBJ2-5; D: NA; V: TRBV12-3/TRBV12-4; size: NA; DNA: TGTGCCAGCAGTTTAAATGGGGGCGAGACCCAGTACTTC; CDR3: CASSLNGGETQYF
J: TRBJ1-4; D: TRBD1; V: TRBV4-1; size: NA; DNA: TGCGCCAGCAGCCAAGATGGCGCAGGGGGTGAAAAACTGTTTTTT; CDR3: CASSQDGAGGEKLFF
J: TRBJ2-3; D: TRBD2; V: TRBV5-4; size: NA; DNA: TGTGCCAGCAGCTTGGGGGCAAAAGTAGCGGGGGGTTTCACAGATACGCAGTATTTT; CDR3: CASSLGAKVAGGFTDTQYF
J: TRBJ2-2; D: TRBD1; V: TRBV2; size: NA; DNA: TGTGCCAGCACAGGGGGAACAGGGGGCCGCGGGGAGCTGTTTTTT; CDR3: CASTGGTGGRGELFF
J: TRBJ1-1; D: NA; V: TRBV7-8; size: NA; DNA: TGTGCCAGCAGCTTAGAGATCCCACGGGTCACTGAAGCTTTCTTT; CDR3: CASSLEIPRVTEAFF
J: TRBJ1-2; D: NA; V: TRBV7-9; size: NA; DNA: TGTGCCAGCAGCCTCGGTCCGAACTATGGCTACACCTTC; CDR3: CASSLGPNYGYTF
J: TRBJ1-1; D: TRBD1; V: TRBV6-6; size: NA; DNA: TGTGCCAGCAGTTTACCGAGGACAGGGAACACTGAAGCTTTCTTT; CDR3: CASSLPRTGNTEAFF
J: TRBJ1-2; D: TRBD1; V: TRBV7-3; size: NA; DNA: TGTGCCAGCAGCCTTGACAGGGGGCGTGTCAACTATGGCTACACCTTC; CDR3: CASSLDRGRVNYGYTF
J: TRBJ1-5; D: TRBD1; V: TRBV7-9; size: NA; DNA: TGTGCCAGCAGCCATAGCAGGGGGGACAATCAGCCCCAGCATTTT; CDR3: CASSHSRGDNQPQHF
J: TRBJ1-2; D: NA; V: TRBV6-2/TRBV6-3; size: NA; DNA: TGTGCCAGCAGCGACGGAGACCATAACTATGGCTACACCTTC; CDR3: CASSDGDHNYGYTF
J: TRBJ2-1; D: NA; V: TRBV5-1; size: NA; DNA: TGCGCCAGCAGACCACAGGGTGGTATTTTCGCCTACAATGAGCAGTTCTTC; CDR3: CASRPQGGIFAYNEQFF
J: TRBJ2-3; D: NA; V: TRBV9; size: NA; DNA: TGTGCCAGCAGCGTAGCGGGGGAGGTTACGCAGTATTTT; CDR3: CASSVAGEVTQYF
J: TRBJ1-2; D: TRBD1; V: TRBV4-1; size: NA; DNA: TGCGCCAGCAGCCGCCCGACAGGGGTTATTGGAGGCTACACCTTC; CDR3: CASSRPTGVIGGYTF
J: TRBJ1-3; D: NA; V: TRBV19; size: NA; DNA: TGTGCCAGTAGGACAAAACAGGTATCTGGAAACACCATATATTTT; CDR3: CASRTKQVSGNTIYF
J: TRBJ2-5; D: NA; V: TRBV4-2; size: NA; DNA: TGTGCCAGCAGCCAAGCCCCGACAGTAGGCGGACAAGAGACCCAGTACTTC; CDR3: CASSQAPTVGGQETQYF
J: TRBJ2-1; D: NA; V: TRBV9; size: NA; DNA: TGTGCCAGCAGCATTCAGGGGCGGCATGAGCAGTTCTTC; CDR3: CASSIQGRHEQFF
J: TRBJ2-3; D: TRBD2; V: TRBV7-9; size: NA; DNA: TGTGCCAGCAGCTCTAGCGGGGGGACCGCAGATACGCAGTATTTT; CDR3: CASSSSGGTADTQYF
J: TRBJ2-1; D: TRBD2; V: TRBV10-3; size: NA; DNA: TGTGCCATCAGTGACCGGGCGGGGGGTTACAATGAGCAGTTCTTC; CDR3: CAISDRAGGYNEQFF
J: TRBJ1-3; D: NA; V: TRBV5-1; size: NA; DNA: TGCGCCAGCAGCTTGGACAGGGACGAACCTGGAAACACCATATATTTT; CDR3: CASSLDRDEPGNTIYF
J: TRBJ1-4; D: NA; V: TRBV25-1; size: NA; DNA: TGTGCCAGGTACAGGTTGGTAACTAATGAAAAACTGTTTTTT; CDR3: CARYRLVTNEKLFF
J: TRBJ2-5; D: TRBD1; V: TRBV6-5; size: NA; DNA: TGTGCCAGCAGTTCCCGGACCAGGGGGAAAGAGACCCAGTACTTC; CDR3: CASSSRTRGKETQYF
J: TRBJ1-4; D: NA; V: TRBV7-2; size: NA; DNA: TGTGCCAGCAGCCCCCCCGGACAGATTAATGAAAAACTGTTTTTT; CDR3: CASSPPGQINEKLFF
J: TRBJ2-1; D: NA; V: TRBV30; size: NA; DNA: TGTGCCTGGAGTAGGACTGGGAGCTCCTACAATGAGCAGTTCTTC; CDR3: CAWSRTGSSYNEQFF
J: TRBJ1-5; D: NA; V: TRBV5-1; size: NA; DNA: TGCGCCAGCAGCTTGCTCGGGTCCTATAGCAATCAGCCCCAGCATTTT; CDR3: CASSLLGSYSNQPQHF
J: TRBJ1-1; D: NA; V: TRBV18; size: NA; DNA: TGTGCCAGCTCACCAGGTATACAGGGGAACACTGAAGCTTTCTTT; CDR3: CASSPGIQGNTEAFF